This is a list of T cell receptor beta chains from one sample in a study of cytomegalovirus exposure and HLA in healthy donors. Assay: immunoSEQ multiplex PCR; the TCRdb copy retains only in-frame clones and omits some. The sample shows about 150,000 clones, 70% to 85% of them seen only once. The sample consisted of PBMCs. These receptors originate from a man aged 30 to 45 in good health and CMV-seropositive. The CDR3 runs from the conserved cysteine through the conserved F or W. Each record gives: CDR3 DNA, CDR3 protein, J gene, V gene, D gene, clone size. A D gene is named only where the DNA matches it firmly. Not every row has a clone size; where given, it reads once, few, many or a size class.

TGCGCCAGCAGCTTGCGGACAGGAGCCTACGAGCAGTACTTC,CASSLRTGAYEQYF,TRBJ2-7,TRBV5-1,TRBD1,NA
TGTGCCAGCAGCCAAGATGGGGACAGGGGACAGCCCCAGCATTTT,CASSQDGDRGQPQHF,TRBJ1-5,TRBV4-2,TRBD1,NA
TGTGCCAGCAGCGGCGACGGAGGCTATGGCTACACCTTC,CASSGDGGYGYTF,TRBJ1-2,TRBV9,NA,NA
TGCGCCAGCAGCTTGGTAGCCAGGGGAAACACCGGGGAGCTGTTTTTT,CASSLVARGNTGELFF,TRBJ2-2,TRBV5-1,NA,NA
TGCAGCGCCACAGGGGGAGGCGGCACTGAAGCTTTCTTT,CSATGGGGTEAFF,TRBJ1-1,TRBV29-1,TRBD1,NA
TGTGCCAGCAGCCAAGTGGGGGGGCCGAATGAGCAGTTCTTC,CASSQVGGPNEQFF,TRBJ2-1,TRBV14,NA,few
TGCGCCAGCAGCTTAGGGCCGGCGGGGCAAGAGACCCAGTACTTC,CASSLGPAGQETQYF,TRBJ2-5,TRBV5-1,NA,NA
TGTGCCAGCAGCTTGCCCCGGGACAGGCGCTTCGAGCAGTACTTC,CASSLPRDRRFEQYF,TRBJ2-7,TRBV7-9,TRBD1,NA
TGTGCCAGCAGCTTAGTCCCAGTACCCGAATATGGCTACACCTTC,CASSLVPVPEYGYTF,TRBJ1-2,TRBV11-2,NA,NA
TGTGCCAGCAGCAAAACTCGCGAGGGAAACACCATATATTTT,CASSKTREGNTIYF,TRBJ1-3,TRBV6-1,NA,NA
TGTGCCAGCAGCTTGGGTAGCGGGGACACTGAAGCTTTCTTT,CASSLGSGDTEAFF,TRBJ1-1,TRBV5-6,NA,NA
TGTGCCAGCAGTTCCTTAGGGGGACACTCCTACAATGAGCAGTTCTTC,CASSSLGGHSYNEQFF,TRBJ2-1,TRBV27,NA,few
TGTGCCAGCAGCTCTACGGGACAGGCACTAGGTGGCTACACCTTC,CASSSTGQALGGYTF,TRBJ1-2,TRBV7-2,TRBD1,NA
TGTGCCAGCAGCCCGCACAGGGAAAGCTCCCCTGGGGCCAACGTCCTGACTTTC,CASSPHRESSPGANVLTF,TRBJ2-6,TRBV7-9,NA,NA
TGTGCCAGCTCACCCGCCGGGACAGGCAGTGCAGATACGCAGTATTTT,CASSPAGTGSADTQYF,TRBJ2-3,TRBV18,TRBD1,NA
TGTGCCACCAGGGGTTACGAGACCCAGTACTTC,CATRGYETQYF,TRBJ2-5,TRBV18,NA,NA
TGTGCCAGCAGTTCCTTGACAGGGGCACGGTCACCCCTCCACTTT,CASSSLTGARSPLHF,TRBJ1-6,TRBV27,TRBD1,NA
TGTGCCATCAGTGAGCCGACAGGGGGCGGCACAGATACGCAGTATTTT,CAISEPTGGGTDTQYF,TRBJ2-3,TRBV10-3,TRBD1,NA
TGTGCCAGCAGCTCCGGGACTAGCACCCCCTACGAGCAGTACTTC,CASSSGTSTPYEQYF,TRBJ2-7,TRBV7-2,TRBD2,NA
TGTGCCAGCAGCTTAACAGGATCCCCAGCCAAAAACATTCAGTACTTC,CASSLTGSPAKNIQYF,TRBJ2-4,TRBV7-6,NA,NA
TGTGCCAGCAGCGCGGGACACCGAATAGACACAGATACGCAGTATTTT,CASSAGHRIDTDTQYF,TRBJ2-3,TRBV9,NA,NA
TGTGCCTGGAGTGTACAAGGGGTCTATCCAGAGCGCGAGCAGTACTTC,CAWSVQGVYPEREQYF,TRBJ2-7,TRBV30,NA,NA
TGTGCCAGCAGCTTACGGGACACCCCATACAATGAGCAGTTCTTC,CASSLRDTPYNEQFF,TRBJ2-1,TRBV7-8,NA,NA
TGTGCCAGCAGCATAGGGACTAGCGGGTACAATGAGCAGTTCTTC,CASSIGTSGYNEQFF,TRBJ2-1,TRBV13,TRBD2,NA